A single sample gave rise to the 15 T cell receptor beta chains below, sequenced in a study of blood T cell repertoires in COVID-19 (dated by TCRdb to between 2020 and 2021). The library came from the immunoSEQ multiplex PCR assay. TCRdb took over this immuneACCESS table, retaining in-frame rearrangements with V and J assigned. Such tables are incomplete; in checked studies, under half of the missing clones stem from an unresolved V gene, and the remainder is unexplained. The sample table lists a few hundred thousand clones, around 88% of them with a count of one. 10% to 15% of the sample is held by the ten biggest clonotypes. Input material: peripheral blood. Source of these receptors: an elderly man with acute or convalescent COVID-19.

This chain uses TRBV6-4 with TRBJ1-2, with 7 bases aligning to TRBD1. Germline CDR1 is MRHNA and CDR2 is SNTAGT. The CDR3 runs to 14 residues. J was trimmed by 5 bases and V by 5 bases; bases with no gene match: 8. Here the CDR3 DNA reads TGTGCCAGCAGTTGGGACAGCTTCTCTTATGGCTACACCTTC. Residues: CASSWDSFSYGYTF.

V gene TRBV6-5 combines with J gene TRBJ1-2; no definite D call. Trimming took 8 bases from V and 8 from J, leaving 12 bases between them. CDR3 length: 11 amino acids. Per germline, CDR1 MNHEY and CDR2 SVGAGI. The CDR3 bases are TGTGCCAGCCCCCTCGGCGGCGGCTACACCTTC. Residues: CASPLGGGYTF.

This clone was picked up many times. V and J are TRBV19 and TRBJ2-7; 9 bases are shared with TRBD1. This CDR3 is built from 16 residues. The junction had 13 bases not matched to a gene; V was cut back by 5 bases and J by 5 bases. The germline CDR1 and CDR2 sequences are LNHDA and SQIVND (reference sequence). The CDR3 spells CASSDQPGTGSDEQYF. The CDR3 DNA reads TGTGCCAGTAGTGATCAACCCGGGACAGGGAGCGACGAGCAGTACTTC.

The CDR3 DNA reads TGTGCCAGCAGCTCCATGGGGGGAAGCAATGAAAAACTGTTTTTT. Translated: CASSSMGGSNEKLFF. V is TRBV7-9 and J is TRBJ1-4; D might be TRBD1 (5 bases). CDR3 length equals 15 residues. Germline V gene data show CDR1 as SEHNR and CDR2 as FQNEAQ (reference sequence). Deletions cut 4 bases from V and 5 bases from J, with 14 bases between.

The rearrangement joins TRBV10-1 to TRBJ2-1, with 8 nucleotides matching TRBD2. Germline CDR1 is WNHNN and CDR2 is SYGVQD (reference sequence). Germline trimming cut 10 bases from V and 10 bases from J; bases unmatched to any gene: 12. This CDR3 spans 13 amino acids. The CDR3 spells CATRTRGGTEQFF. CDR3 coding DNA: TGCGCCACTCGAACTCGGGGGGGCACAGAGCAGTTCTTC.

The V and J genes are TRBV6-5 and TRBJ2-7, with 7 bases lining up with TRBD2. This CDR3 is built from 15 residues. Germline trimming cut 6 bases from V and 3 bases from J; bases unmatched to any gene: 11. Germline assignment: CDR1 MNHEY and CDR2 SVGAGI. CDR3 sequence: CASRTGTTHLYEQYF. CDR3 nucleotide sequence: TGTGCCAGCAGGACCGGGACTACCCATCTCTACGAGCAGTACTTC.

This chain connects TRBV7-2 to TRBJ1-2; possibly TRBD1 for D (6 bases). Per the germline V gene, CDR1 is SGHTA and CDR2 is FQGNSA. This CDR3 is built from 14 residues. Trimming shortened V by 5 bases and J by 3 bases, and 13 bases separated the two germline ends. The DNA for the CDR3 is TGTGCCAGCAGCGCGGACAGCGCGGACTATGGCTACACCTTC. Its protein is CASSADSADYGYTF.

The chain couples TRBV11-1 to TRBJ1-2; 7 nucleotides align to TRBD1. Trimming cost V 6 bases and J 8 bases; bases outside gene matches: 9. Per germline, CDR1 SGHAT and CDR2 FQDESV (reference sequence). The CDR3 sequence is 13 residues long. Written as DNA, the CDR3 is TGTGCCAGCAGGAACCGGGACAGTAACGGCTACACCTTC. The encoded protein is CASRNRDSNGYTF.

This chain links TRBV9 with TRBJ2-7; D is possibly TRBD1 (5 bases). Per germline, CDR1 SGDLS and CDR2 YYNGEE. CDR3 length: 14 amino acids. Trimming cost V 0 bases and J 4 bases, with 11 bases left between them. CDR3 sequence (DNA): TGTGCCAGCAGCGTAGGAGCAGGGAATTACGAGCAGTACTTC. The encoded protein is CASSVGAGNYEQYF.

This clone occurred once. This chain uses TRBV27 with TRBJ1-1, with D possibly matching TRBD1 (5 bases). This CDR3 spans 13 amino acids. Trimming took 3 bases from V and 6 from J, leaving 11 bases between them. Germline lookup yields CDR1 MNHEY and CDR2 SMNVEV (reference sequence). In nucleotides, the CDR3 is TGTGCCAGCAGTTTCAGGGTTGGGGCTGAAGCTTTCTTT. Residues: CASSFRVGAEAFF.

J is TRBJ1-5 and V is TRBV19; TRBD1 matches 7 bases. The CDR3 contains 15 residues. The V gene's germline CDR1 is LNHDA and CDR2 SQIVND (reference sequence). V lost 3 bases and J lost 8; bases outside the gene matches: 10. CDR3 sequence (DNA): TGTGCCAGTAGTATGGGGACAGTCTCAATCAAGCCCCAGCATTTT. Its translation is CASSMGTVSIKPQHF.

V is TRBV24-1 and J is TRBJ1-5; no clear D gene. The V and J ends lost 5 bases and 3 bases respectively, with 10 bases between them. From germline, CDR1 is KGHDR and CDR2 SFDVKD. CDR3 length: 14 residues. The CDR3 sequence is CATSVGSYNQPQHF. CDR3 bases: TGTGCCACCAGTGTCGGGTCCTACAATCAGCCCCAGCATTTT.

The rearrangement joins TRBV2 to TRBJ2-1, with D maybe TRBD2 (6 bases). CDR1 is SNHLY, CDR2 FYNNEI, per germline. CDR3 length: 14 amino acids. The V end was cut by 8 bases, the J end by 6 bases, with 17 bases between. CDR3 loop: CASGRDFRRNEQFF. The CDR3 region has the DNA TGTGCCAGCGGCCGGGACTTCCGCCGCAATGAGCAGTTCTTC.

The chain is built from TRBV6-5 and TRBJ2-7; the D gene is possibly TRBD2 (5 bases). This CDR3 has 11 amino acids. The germline V gene has CDR1 MNHEY and CDR2 SVGAGI. V lost 3 bases, J lost 9 bases, and 9 bases lay in between. For the CDR3, the DNA is TGTGCCAGCAGTTATGGGGAGCTGCAGTACTTC. It is translated as CASSYGELQYF.

There are a few counts of this clone. The same CDR3 arises from other DNA sequences in this sample as well. The gene calls are TRBV10-1 and TRBJ1-2, with a possible D match to TRBD1 (5 bases). Trimming removed 6 bases at V and 4 bases at J, with 12 bases between. The CDR3 sequence is 13 residues long. Germline V lookup: CDR1 WNHNN, CDR2 SYGVQD (reference sequence). CDR3 amino acids: CASSPQGPYGYTF. In nucleotides, the CDR3 is TGCGCCAGCAGCCCGCAGGGCCCCTATGGCTACACCTTC.